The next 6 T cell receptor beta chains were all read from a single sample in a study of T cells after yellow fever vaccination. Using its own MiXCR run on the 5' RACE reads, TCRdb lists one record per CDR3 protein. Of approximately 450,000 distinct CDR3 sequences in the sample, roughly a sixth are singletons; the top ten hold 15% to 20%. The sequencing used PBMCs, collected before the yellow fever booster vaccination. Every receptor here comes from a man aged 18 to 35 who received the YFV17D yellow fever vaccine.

CDR3 nucleotide sequence: TGTGCCAGCAGCTCCTCCGGGACAGGGAGAGTAGATACGCAGTATTTT. Translating gives CASSSSGTGRVDTQYF. V and J are TRBV7-3 and TRBJ2-3, with 9 positions matching TRBD1. The ends lost 4 bases at V and 5 bases at J; junction bases unmatched: 10. The CDR3 has 16 residues. From germline, CDR1 is SGHTA and CDR2 FQGTGA.

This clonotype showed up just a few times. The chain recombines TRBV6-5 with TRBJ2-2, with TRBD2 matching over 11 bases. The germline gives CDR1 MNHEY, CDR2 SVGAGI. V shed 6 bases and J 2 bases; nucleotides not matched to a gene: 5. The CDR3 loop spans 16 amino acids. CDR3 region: CASSPGLAVNTGELFF. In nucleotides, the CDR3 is TGTGCCAGCAGCCCGGGACTAGCGGTAAACACCGGGGAGCTGTTTTTT.

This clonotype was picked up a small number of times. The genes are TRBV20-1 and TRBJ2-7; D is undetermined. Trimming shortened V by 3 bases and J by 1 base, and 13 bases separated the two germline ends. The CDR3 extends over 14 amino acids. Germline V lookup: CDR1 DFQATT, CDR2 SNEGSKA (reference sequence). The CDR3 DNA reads TGCAGTGCTAGCCCCCAAAAATGGTCCTACGAGCAGTACTTC. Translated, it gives CSASPQKWSYEQYF.

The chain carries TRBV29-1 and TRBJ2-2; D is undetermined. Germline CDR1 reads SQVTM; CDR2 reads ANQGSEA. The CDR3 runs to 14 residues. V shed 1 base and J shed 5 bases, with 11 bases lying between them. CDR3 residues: CSVEGRPSTGELFF. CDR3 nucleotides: TGCAGCGTTGAAGGACGTCCATCGACCGGGGAGCTGTTTTTT.

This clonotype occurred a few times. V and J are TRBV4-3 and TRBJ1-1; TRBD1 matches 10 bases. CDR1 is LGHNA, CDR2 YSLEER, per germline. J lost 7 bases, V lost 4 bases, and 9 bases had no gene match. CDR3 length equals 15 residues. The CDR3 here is CASSPIGTGAIEAFF. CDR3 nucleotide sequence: TGCGCCAGCAGCCCGATCGGGACAGGGGCTATTGAAGCTTTCTTT.

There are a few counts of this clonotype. The CDR3 nucleotides read TGTGCCAGCAGCTCCAGGGGTTATACGCAGTATTTT. Its protein is CASSSRGYTQYF. The chain uses TRBV7-2 and TRBJ2-3, with D possibly being TRBD1 (6 bases). Germline values: CDR1 SGHTA, CDR2 FQGNSA. The V end was cut by 4 bases, the J end by 7 bases, with 9 bases between. CDR3 length: 12 residues.